What follows is one T cell receptor beta chain and its context. This clone has only one observation. No antigen is known for it. No base qualities exist here, and no much larger clone lies one base off it. The V end gives up 6 bases and the J end 1 base, leaving 5 bases in the junction not matched to a gene. The CDR3 runs 14 amino acids, cysteine and phenylalanine included. The entry retains the CDR3 DNA only, 42 bases that are in frame from base 1. From the germline V gene (reference sequence), CDR1 is LNHDA and CDR2 is SQIVND. This sample was included in a study of T cell clonotyping in hematopoietic cell transplantation (dated by TCRdb to the early 2020s). Some background on the complete study: Blood samples were obtained from recipients approximately 28 days before transplant and at days 30, 100 and 180 after transplant. Recruitment of patients was conducted between late 2015 and January 2017, and follow-up was continued until late 2020 or death. In the study, 140 or so blood samples were gathered from roughly 40 consecutive transplant recipients and their related donors. Samples from about 5 patients were taken at acute graft-versus-host disease onset and compared with samples from patients who never developed GVHD.

The paper's findings and limits, for the study overall: Sample size was limited, and cells were not sorted, so CD4 and CD8 repertoire contributions could not be separated. After transplant, TCR diversity in recipients dropped, and pathologically expanded clonotypes increased progressively from day 30 to day 180. Donor and pretransplant recipient Inverse Simpson Index values predicted broader posttransplant TCR repertoire diversity. Recipient repertoires showed only a small fraction of overlap with donor repertoires, and over 95% appeared de novo at the given depth.

The sample's time point, from its label and the paper: recipient sample taken at acute GVHD onset. Using Nuclei Lysis Solution, genomic DNA was extracted from unfractionated peripheral blood mononuclear cells that were either fresh or cryopreserved. With the immunoSEQ assay, which is a bias-controlled multiplex PCR relying on V- and J-specific primers, TCR beta CDR3 regions were amplified from genomic DNA. A proprietary barcode and Illumina adapter sequences were added to the CDR3 amplicons in a second PCR step. An Illumina MiSeq instrument was used for sequencing of the CDR3 libraries. In the original analysis: Export and quality control were performed with immunoSEQ Analyzer 3.0, and downstream analyses were performed with R Bioconductor and Immunarch. Only productive rearrangements in the normalized downsampled data set went into calculating the repertoire metrics. In the normalized cohort, a clonotype counted as pathologically expanded if the clonotype was larger than 5 templates. Repertoire diversity was measured with the Inverse Simpson Index. The non-normalized data set was used for CMV-specificity analyses so that all clonotypes could be captured. This immuneACCESS table, as held by TCRdb, lists in-frame sequences with V and J called but not all clones. Of the missing ones, under half trace to an unresolved V gene in checked studies; the others have no known cause. The D gene and trimming were derived from the DNA, and the V and J assignments and clone size from that table. This sample gives some 8,400 clones in total; less than 90% of them show up just once. Approximately 4.5% of the sample is held by the ten biggest clonotypes.

The chain is encoded by TRBV19 joined to TRBJ2-7; 8 bases in between match TRBD2. The receptor comes from a male patient aged 55-69 years who had an allogeneic stem cell transplant from a related donor, so the T cells may come from the graft donor. Some clones in this sample may be carry-over from other donors' samples. Material: peripheral blood mononuclear cells, obtained at the time of graft-versus-host disease after allogeneic stem cell transplant. The DNA is TGTGCCAGTAGCGGCCCGGGGGGGTCCTACGAGCAGTACTTC. Protein translation: CASSGPGGSYEQYF.